This TCR delta chain is drawn from a study of gamma-delta T cells after stem cell transplantation. Germline-derived CDR1 and CDR2 are GEAIGNYY and EKD. J gave up 5 bases and V 0 bases, and 11 bases lay outside the gene matches. The CDR3 totals 18 residues. TCRdb fed the RT-PCR reads into CATT to redo clone calling. This sample has around 1,500 delta-chain clones, with around 4% found just once. By frequency in the sample, this clone is large. Other nucleotide sequences from this sample produce the same CDR3. The gene calls are TRDV2 and TRDJ1; 13 bases agree with TRDD3. The sequenced sample consisted of gamma-delta T cells. The sequence was obtained from a human donor. It is not recorded whose cells these are; they may come from a transplant donor. The CDR3 sequence is CACDTLRTGGYEGDKLIF. DNA for the CDR3: TGTGCCTGTGACACCCTTCGAACTGGGGGATACGAGGGAGATAAACTCATCTTT.